The rows below give T cell receptor beta chains drawn from one sample of a study of CXCR3-negative and CXCR3-positive naive CD8 T cells. For each CDR3 protein, TCRdb gives one entry from its re-call of the 5' RACE reads, without DNA. Its table lists 75,000 to 100,000 distinct CDR3 sequences. Sequences were obtained from naive CXCR3+ CD8+ T cells from blood. Every receptor here comes from a human donor in good health. Some clones in this sample may be carry-over from other donors' samples. CDR3s include the opening cysteine and the closing phenylalanine or tryptophan. Each record gives: J gene, V gene, clone size, CDR3 protein. For some rows the clone size is stated as once, few or many, or as a class when expanded; others skip it.

J gene: TRBJ2-2
V gene: TRBV29-1
clone size: .
CDR3 protein: CSVEDLRNKITGELFF

J gene: TRBJ1-6
V gene: TRBV28
clone size: .
CDR3 protein: CASSLGLSSYNSPLHF

J gene: TRBJ2-1
V gene: TRBV7-2
clone size: .
CDR3 protein: CASSLSGSAGGPNNEQFF

J gene: TRBJ2-1
V gene: TRBV6-4
clone size: .
CDR3 protein: CASSDSASGEYNEQFF

J gene: TRBJ2-2
V gene: TRBV10-2
clone size: .
CDR3 protein: CASSDTANTGELFF

J gene: TRBJ2-3
V gene: TRBV27
clone size: .
CDR3 protein: CASSLSVGGTDTQYF

J gene: TRBJ1-5
V gene: TRBV15
clone size: .
CDR3 protein: CATSTYRGLDQPQHF

J gene: TRBJ2-3
V gene: TRBV10-2
clone size: .
CDR3 protein: CASIETGGRAGMTQYF

J gene: TRBJ2-5
V gene: TRBV3-1
clone size: .
CDR3 protein: CASSQVGYQRGYQETQYF

J gene: TRBJ2-1
V gene: TRBV9
clone size: .
CDR3 protein: CASSAGGAGKYNEQFF

J gene: TRBJ2-7
V gene: TRBV15
clone size: .
CDR3 protein: CATSRDERAEQYF

J gene: TRBJ2-2
V gene: TRBV28
clone size: .
CDR3 protein: CASSLRVNTGELFF

J gene: TRBJ2-3
V gene: TRBV24-1
clone size: .
CDR3 protein: CATSGAGPHTDTQYF

J gene: TRBJ2-4
V gene: TRBV29-1
clone size: .
CDR3 protein: CSVGDSKNIQYF

J gene: TRBJ2-5
V gene: TRBV11-1
clone size: .
CDR3 protein: CASSPPAQETQYF

J gene: TRBJ1-3
V gene: TRBV15
clone size: .
CDR3 protein: CATSRDKGTGNTIYF

J gene: TRBJ2-1
V gene: TRBV11-2
clone size: .
CDR3 protein: CASSLDDSGVFYNEQFF

J gene: TRBJ1-2
V gene: TRBV20-1
clone size: .
CDR3 protein: CSATIANYGYTF

J gene: TRBJ2-1
V gene: TRBV12-3/TRBV12-4
clone size: .
CDR3 protein: CASSFGRNNEQFF

J gene: TRBJ2-7
V gene: TRBV7-9
clone size: .
CDR3 protein: CASSPGQGMYEQYF

J gene: TRBJ2-7
V gene: TRBV4-1
clone size: .
CDR3 protein: CASSQVQGAAYEQYF

J gene: TRBJ1-2
V gene: TRBV28
clone size: .
CDR3 protein: CASSATPRTGEYGYTF

J gene: TRBJ1-1
V gene: TRBV19
clone size: .
CDR3 protein: CASSLGSATEAFF

J gene: TRBJ2-7
V gene: TRBV29-1
clone size: .
CDR3 protein: CSVVGGGRQGFYEQYF

J gene: TRBJ1-1
V gene: TRBV27
clone size: .
CDR3 protein: CASSLASNTEAFF

J gene: TRBJ1-3
V gene: TRBV12-3/TRBV12-4
clone size: .
CDR3 protein: CASSFLVAGSPGNTIYF

J gene: TRBJ2-1
V gene: TRBV28
clone size: .
CDR3 protein: CASSLVSGGTNNEQFF

J gene: TRBJ2-7
V gene: TRBV29-1
clone size: .
CDR3 protein: CSVGGDPEQYF

J gene: TRBJ1-1
V gene: TRBV28
clone size: .
CDR3 protein: CVSSFVTGAEVFF

J gene: TRBJ1-6
V gene: TRBV18
clone size: .
CDR3 protein: CASSLTGPESPLHF

J gene: TRBJ2-7
V gene: TRBV12-3/TRBV12-4
clone size: .
CDR3 protein: CASRDSTGYYEQYF

J gene: TRBJ2-4
V gene: TRBV21-1
clone size: .
CDR3 protein: CASSKCRSAALRGKNIQYF

J gene: TRBJ2-7
V gene: TRBV5-1
clone size: .
CDR3 protein: CASSLIGTLNEQYF

J gene: TRBJ2-1
V gene: TRBV14
clone size: .
CDR3 protein: CATSQDRSLRQGEQFF

J gene: TRBJ1-1
V gene: TRBV5-1
clone size: medium-sized
CDR3 protein: CASSLGGNTEAFF

J gene: TRBJ2-1
V gene: TRBV28
clone size: .
CDR3 protein: CASSFPGNNEQFF

J gene: TRBJ1-1
V gene: TRBV5-1
clone size: .
CDR3 protein: CASSPASRNTEAFF

J gene: TRBJ2-7
V gene: TRBV20-1
clone size: .
CDR3 protein: CSASRGSVVEQYF

J gene: TRBJ1-1
V gene: TRBV5-1
clone size: .
CDR3 protein: CASSLQQLNTEAFF

J gene: TRBJ2-3
V gene: TRBV5-5
clone size: .
CDR3 protein: CASSGSRGPSSTDTQYF

J gene: TRBJ1-1
V gene: TRBV12-3/TRBV12-4
clone size: .
CDR3 protein: CASSLGGIEAFF

J gene: TRBJ2-7
V gene: TRBV28
clone size: .
CDR3 protein: CASSFGTSALGYEQYF

J gene: TRBJ2-3
V gene: TRBV2
clone size: .
CDR3 protein: CASSEGEGLTDTQYF

J gene: TRBJ2-5
V gene: TRBV29-1
clone size: .
CDR3 protein: CSVEEPQVGSLETQYF

J gene: TRBJ2-1
V gene: TRBV6-2/TRBV6-3
clone size: .
CDR3 protein: CASSYPPRQLPYNEQFF